This entry is about one T cell receptor (beta chain). The source of the sample is a study of blood T cell repertoires in COVID-19. Study background: Sources were T cells, B-cell-depleted T cells, or PBMCs; the material itself was cDNA or gDNA.

Using immunoSEQ multiplex PCR, the repertoire was profiled, and TCRdb retains in-frame clones only, with some absent. This table has 130,000 to 150,000 clones, about nine tenths appearing once. The CDR3 covers 14 residues. Trimming left V 2 bases short and J 6 bases short, with 10 bases between. CDR1 and CDR2 (germline): MNHNY, SVGAGI (reference sequence). The TCR sequence derives from a man aged 50-59 years who had recovered from COVID-19. What was sequenced was peripheral blood. V gene TRBV6-6 combines with J gene TRBJ1-4, with D tentatively TRBD1 (5 bases). CDR3 in amino acids: CASSYAGEDEKLFF. In DNA form, the CDR3 reads TGTGCCAGCAGTTACGCGGGGGAGGATGAAAAACTGTTTTTT.